The entry below describes one T cell receptor (beta chain). Its antigen remains unknown. This CDR3 has 15 residues. The trim removed 6 bases at V and 1 base at J, leaving 3 bases unmatched. Germline V gene lookup returns CDR1 SGHDT and CDR2 YYEEEE. Noted time point: week 47, end of study. In every dose of vaccine, 300 ug of mutant IDH1 20-mer peptide was given alongside topical imiquimod. Every donor had a new WHO grade 3 or 4 astrocytoma that was IDH1-mutant, with loss of nuclear ATRX. These data come from a study of a mutant IDH1 vaccine in newly diagnosed glioma. At the level of the study: The study started vaccination 4-6 weeks after radiotherapy alone, or with temozolomide cycles. Regarding the study as a whole: Pseudoprogression seemed unlinked to shifts in top peripheral T cell clonotypes.

This table comes from immunoSEQ multiplex PCR, and its TCRdb copy is limited to in-frame clones, with some not included. There are roughly 86,000 clones in the sample; more than 80% occur only once, and roughly 5.2% lies in the top ten. This TCR was recovered from a man aged 35 to 55 with glioma. V is TRBV5-6 and J is TRBJ2-3; TRBD2 agrees at 12 bases. The input for sequencing was PBMCs, taken from a glioma patient whose treatment included an IDH1 peptide vaccine. CDR3 coding DNA: TGTGCCAGCACACTAGCGGGAGGAGGCACAGATACGCAGTATTTT. Translated, it gives CASTLAGGGTDTQYF.